The 28 T cell receptor beta chains given below trace back to one sample, sequenced in a study of beta chain features in type 1 diabetes. Sequenced material consisted of expressed TCRB transcripts (all of the isolated RNA was reverse transcribed). Assay used: immunoSEQ multiplex PCR; TCRdb lists only in-frame clones, some missing. The sample holds about 350,000 clones, around a fifth seen once. The sample consisted of naive CD4+ T cells from blood. Receptors originate from a woman aged 18 to 35 in good health.

The rearrangement joins TRBV4-1 to TRBJ2-5; TRBD2 matches at 12 bases. CDR1 MGHRA and CDR2 YSYEKL come from the germline V gene. This CDR3 is 15 amino acids long. Trimming cost V 2 bases and J 5 bases; bases outside gene matches: 3. The CDR3 DNA reads TGCGCCAGCAGCCAAAGACTAGCGGGAGCCGAGACCCAGTACTTC. Its protein is CASSQRLAGAETQYF.

The rearrangement links TRBV7-2 to TRBJ2-7; 12 bases line up with TRBD2. Trimming cost V 5 bases and J 7 bases; bases outside gene matches: 3. Per germline, CDR1 SGHTA and CDR2 FQGNSA. The CDR3 is 13 amino acids. The CDR3 coding sequence is TGTGCCAGCAGCCCACTAGCGGGGGGAGAGCAGTACTTC. This sequence encodes CASSPLAGGEQYF.

This rearrangement joins TRBV25-1 to TRBJ2-7; 9 bases align to TRBD1. The CDR3 has 14 amino acids. CDR1 is MGHDK, CDR2 SYGVNS, per germline. The ends lost 5 bases at V and 4 bases at J; junction bases unmatched: 6. DNA of the CDR3: TGTGCCAGCAGTCTCGGGACAGGGTTTTACGAGCAGTACTTC. It specifies CASSLGTGFYEQYF.

The chain is built from TRBV18 and TRBJ2-1; 9 bases are a match to TRBD2. The CDR3 totals 15 residues. J lost 7 bases, V lost 5 bases, and 9 bases had no gene match. The V gene's germline CDR1 is KGHSH and CDR2 LQKENI. The CDR3 is CASSSPGLADNEQFF. The CDR3 DNA reads as TGTGCCAGCTCATCGCCGGGACTAGCAGATAATGAGCAGTTCTTC.

The chain recombines TRBV6-1 with TRBJ2-3, with D tentatively TRBD1 (8 bases). The CDR3 spans 13 residues. The V and J ends lost 10 bases and 2 bases respectively, with 13 bases between them. Germline values: CDR1 MNHNS, CDR2 SASEGT. The CDR3 DNA reads as TGTGCCAACAGGGGGGGGAACACAGATACGCAGTATTTT. Translating gives CANRGGNTDTQYF.

V and J are TRBV5-4 and TRBJ2-3, with TRBD2 identical over 9 bases. The CDR3 covers 18 residues. Looked up from germline, CDR1 is SGHNT and CDR2 is YYREEE (reference sequence). With V trimmed by 2 bases and J by 1 base, 11 bases remained unmatched. CDR3 coding DNA: TGTGCCAGCAGCTTTTCCAGTAGCGGGGGTAGACGCACAGATACGCAGTATTTT. Encoded protein: CASSFSSSGGRRTDTQYF.

The chain employs TRBV7-9 and TRBJ1-6, with a weak D call TRBD1 (5 bases). CDR3 size: 13 residues. The V gene's germline CDR1 is SEHNR and CDR2 FQNEAQ (reference sequence). V shed 1 base and J shed 9 bases, with 7 bases lying between them. The CDR3 spells CASSLVDSSPLHF. The CDR3 region has the DNA TGTGCCAGCAGCTTAGTAGACAGTTCACCCCTCCACTTT.

This clone was seen more than once but under ten times. The CDR3, as DNA: TGTGCCAGCAGACCGGGGAGCTCCTACAATGAGCAGTTCTTC. This codes for CASRPGSSYNEQFF. The rearrangement joins TRBV2 to TRBJ2-1; tentative D call: TRBD2 (5 bases). The CDR3 extends over 14 amino acids. Trimming removed 6 bases at V and 0 bases at J, with 9 bases between. Germline V CDR1 and CDR2: SNHLY, FYNNEI. The entire variable domain, with the rest obtained from reference TRBV2 and TRBJ2-1, is as follows: EPEVTQTPSHQVTQMGQEVILRCVPISNHLYFYWYRQILGQKVEFLVSFYNNEISEKSEIFDDQFSVERPDGSNFTLKIRSTKLEDSAMYFCASRPGSSYNEQFFGPGTRLTVL.

This clone has just a few counts. The rearrangement links TRBV23-1 to TRBJ2-7; D not certain. TRBV23-1 is known as an ORF, though its function is uncertain. Trimming stripped 0 bases from V and 4 bases from J, with 7 bases between. CDR3 length: 13 amino acids. The CDR3, as DNA: TGCGCCAGCAGTCAATCGGTGGAGTACGAGCAGTACTTC. This translates into CASSQSVEYEQYF.

This clone was seen a few times. The gene calls are TRBV11-2 and TRBJ2-3; the D gene is possibly TRBD2 (5 bases). Germline CDR1 and CDR2: SGHAT and FQNNGV. The CDR3 is 13 residues long. Trimming pared 4 bases from V and 5 bases from J, leaving 10 bases between. The CDR3 sequence: CASSSLRGDTQYF. The CDR3 DNA is TGTGCCAGCAGCTCTCTTCGGGGAGATACGCAGTATTTT. Complete variable domain (other parts from reference TRBV11-2 and TRBJ2-3): EAGVAQSPRYKIIEKRQSVAFWCNPISGHATLYWYQQILGQGPKLLIQFQNNGVVDDSQLPKDRFSAERLKGVDSTLKIQPAKLEDSAVYLCASSSLRGDTQYFGPGTRLTVL.

The CDR3 DNA sequence: TGTGCCAGCAGTTGGCAGCCGGGGGACTCCTACGAGCAGTACTTC. This codes for CASSWQPGDSYEQYF. The V and J genes are TRBV2 and TRBJ2-7, with D possibly being TRBD2 (6 bases). Germline loops: CDR1 SNHLY, CDR2 FYNNEI. V shed 5 bases and J shed 0 bases, with 14 bases lying between them. CDR3 length: 15 residues.

This clone has only a few counts. CDR3 residues: CASSSYSGGYTF. CDR3 DNA: TGTGCCAGCAGCTCTTACAGCGGGGGCTACACCTTC. This rearrangement joins TRBV7-2 to TRBJ1-2; no clear D. In germline, CDR1 is SGHTA, CDR2 FQGNSA. Between the trimmed V and J ends, which lost 4 bases and 8 bases, there was a span of 11 bases. The CDR3 length is 12 residues.

This clone turned up a few times. V and J are TRBV15 and TRBJ2-1; possible D gene TRBD2, 6 bases. Per the germline V gene, CDR1 is LNHNV and CDR2 is YYDKDF (reference sequence). This CDR3 region has 16 residues. V was shortened by 1 base and J by 9 bases, with 19 bases between the two germline ends. For the CDR3, the DNA is TGTGCCACCAGCAGAGTTTCCGGGAGTGTGGGCGGTGAGCAGTTCTTC. It codes for CATSRVSGSVGGEQFF.

This clone was seen more than once but under ten times. The CDR3 spells CASSSPGTANEQFF. CDR3 DNA sequence: TGTGCCAGCAGTTCACCCGGGACAGCCAATGAGCAGTTCTTC. The genes are TRBV28 and TRBJ2-1; 7 nucleotides agree with TRBD1. This CDR3 is 14 amino acids long. Germline trimming cut 4 bases from V and 6 bases from J; bases unmatched to any gene: 6. In germline, CDR1 is MDHEN, CDR2 SYDVKM.

This clone was seen only a few times. The chain is built from TRBV18 and TRBJ2-5; the match to TRBD1 covers 7 bases. Trimming removed 4 bases from V and 4 bases from J; junction bases left unmatched: 12. This CDR3 is built from 16 residues. Germline V gives CDR1 KGHSH, CDR2 LQKENI. The CDR3 nucleotides read TGTGCCAGCTCACTCGGCAACAGGGGAGACGGAGAGACCCAGTACTTC. Encoded protein: CASSLGNRGDGETQYF. Full variable domain (rest looked up from reference TRBV18 and TRBJ2-5): NAGVMQNPRHLVRRRGQEARLRCSPMKGHSHVYWYRQLPEEGLKFMVYLQKENIIDESGMPKERFSAEFPKEGPSILRIQQVVRGDSAAYFCASSLGNRGDGETQYFGPGTRLLVL.

The table lists this clone with a few counts. The germline gene is not matched at one end of the junction; a read error may be the cause. The gene calls are TRBV7-7 and TRBJ2-5; D gene ambiguous. Looked up from germline, CDR1 is SSHAT and CDR2 is FNYEAQ (reference sequence). This CDR3 has 12 residues. The CDR3 is CASSPLQETQYF. CDR3 coding DNA: TGTGCTAGCAGCCCTCTTCAAGAGACCCAGTACTTC. Supplemented by reference TRBV7-7 and TRBJ2-5, the full variable domain reads GAGVSQSPRYKVTKRGQDVTLRCDPISSHATLYWYQQALGQGPEFLTYFNYEAQPDKSGLPSDRFSAERPEGSISTLTIQRTEQRDSAMYRCASSPLQETQYFGPGTRLLVL.

This clone was picked up a small number of times. The chain joins TRBV29-1 to TRBJ2-2; TRBD1 aligns across 8 bases. Germline lookup yields CDR1 SQVTM and CDR2 ANQGSEA. V lost 4 bases, J lost 5 bases, and 3 bases stayed unmatched. CDR3 size: 13 residues. The CDR3 reads CSVVDRVTGELFF. The CDR3 bases are TGCAGCGTTGTGGACAGGGTGACCGGGGAGCTGTTTTTT.

This chain links TRBV2 with TRBJ1-2; perhaps TRBD1 as D (5 bases). Per germline, CDR1 SNHLY and CDR2 FYNNEI. CDR3 size: 13 residues. The V end lost 2 bases, the J end lost 7 bases, and 11 bases lay between the germline ends. The CDR3 DNA reads as TGTGCCAGCAGTGAAAGGGGCAGACGTGGCTACACCTTC. Amino acid sequence: CASSERGRRGYTF.

The chain joins TRBV9 to TRBJ2-3, with TRBD2 identical over 8 bases. V lost 6 bases to trimming and J lost 2 bases; unmatched junction nucleotides: 5. The CDR3 extends over 14 amino acids. Germline CDR1 reads SGDLS; CDR2 reads YYNGEE. The CDR3 sequence is CASTGGLATDTQYF. The CDR3 bases are TGTGCCAGCACAGGAGGACTAGCCACAGATACGCAGTATTTT.

The J gene is TRBJ2-7, the V gene TRBV6-6, with 7 bases aligning to TRBD1. This CDR3 region has 15 residues. Germline loops: CDR1 MNHNY, CDR2 SVGAGI (reference sequence). Losses at the gene ends were 6 bases for V and 6 bases for J; bases not matched to a gene: 14. The chain's CDR3 is CASRTYRDRLGEQYF. CDR3 DNA sequence: TGTGCCAGCAGGACCTACAGGGACAGACTGGGCGAGCAGTACTTC.

The chain joins TRBV7-9 to TRBJ1-4; 7 bases fit TRBD1. The germline CDR1 and CDR2 sequences are SEHNR and FQNEAQ (reference sequence). The junction had 10 bases not matched to a gene; V was cut back by 6 bases and J by 6 bases. This CDR3 has 15 amino acids. The CDR3 protein is CASRLPTGSDEKLFF. The CDR3 bases are TGTGCCAGCAGATTACCGACAGGGTCGGATGAAAAACTGTTTTTT.

This clone has a handful of counts. J is TRBJ2-1 and V is TRBV15, with TRBD2 identical over 8 bases. With 0 bases clipped from V and 10 bases from J, the junction kept 8 bases outside the gene matches. Germline CDR1 reads LNHNV; CDR2 reads YYDKDF (reference sequence). The CDR3 contains 15 residues. In DNA form, the CDR3 reads TGTGCCACCAGCAGAGATGCGGGAGGATATTACGAGCAGTTCTTC. As protein: CATSRDAGGYYEQFF.

The V and J genes are TRBV20-1 and TRBJ1-4, with no clear D. With 6 bases removed from V and 7 bases from J, the gap between germline ends came to 9 bases. The germline CDR1 and CDR2 sequences are DFQATT and SNEGSKA (reference sequence). This CDR3 contains 11 residues. CDR3 sequence: CSAPNFEKLFF. CDR3 sequence (DNA): TGCAGTGCCCCAAACTTTGAAAAACTGTTTTTT.

Concerning this clone itself: Other DNA sequences of this sample code for an identical CDR3. The chain combines TRBV9 with TRBJ1-1; D gene unclear. The CDR3 has 13 amino acids. V was trimmed by 2 bases and J by 1 base, leaving 6 bases between them. From germline, CDR1 is SGDLS and CDR2 YYNGEE. The CDR3 region is CASSVTGNTEAFF. In nucleotides, the CDR3 is TGTGCCAGCAGCGTCACGGGGAACACTGAAGCTTTCTTT.

In its sample, this clone was seen once. J is TRBJ2-5 and V is TRBV30; 10 nucleotides align to TRBD2. The V and J ends lost 2 bases and 2 bases, in that order; junction bases with no gene match: 2. The CDR3 runs to 14 residues. Germline loops: CDR1 GTSNPN, CDR2 SVGIG (reference sequence). The chain's CDR3 is CAWSPSGGQETQYF. CDR3 nucleotides: TGTGCCTGGAGTCCTAGCGGGGGTCAAGAGACCCAGTACTTC.

J is TRBJ2-7 and V is TRBV5-4, with D maybe TRBD2 (7 bases). The CDR3 spans 16 residues. Germline CDR1 and CDR2: SGHNT and YYREEE (reference sequence). V gave up 3 bases and J gave up 4 bases, with 20 bases separating them. The CDR3 loop is CASSWGGGGNQYEQYF. CDR3 nucleotide sequence: TGTGCCAGCAGCTGGGGGGGAGGGGGAAACCAATACGAGCAGTACTTC.

In its sample, this clone was seen a few times. The chain links TRBV4-1 to TRBJ2-5, with D possibly matching TRBD1 (6 bases). Germline lookup yields CDR1 MGHRA and CDR2 YSYEKL. The V and J ends lost 1 base and 4 bases respectively, with 16 bases between them. The length of the CDR3 is 16 residues. CDR3 sequence: CASSQVSTGRRETQYF. The CDR3 DNA reads as TGCGCCAGCAGCCAAGTGAGTACAGGGCGGAGAGAGACCCAGTACTTC.

The gene calls are TRBV4-1 and TRBJ2-7; weak D call: TRBD2 (6 bases). CDR1 and CDR2 (germline): MGHRA, YSYEKL. Trimming took off 3 bases at V and 3 bases at J, with 15 bases between the two ends. There are 15 residues in the CDR3. CDR3 in DNA: TGCGCCAGCAGCCACCCCGCGGAGGGAAACTACGAGCAGTACTTC. Translation gives CASSHPAEGNYEQYF.